The 2 T cell receptor beta chains in this list originate from one sample, sequenced in a study of T-cell reconstitution after alpha-beta-depleted transplantation in children. This sample's TCRbeta library carried unique molecular identifier barcodes. TCRdb recomputed calls from the PCR reads with MiXCR, one row per CDR3 protein. The sample yields hundreds of thousands of distinct CDR3 sequences, roughly 33% seen once. Here the sequenced sample was PBMCs from the stem cell graft donor, taken from the stem cell graft. These receptors all stem from a human donor who donated a stem cell graft to a child with aplastic anemia.

This clonotype came up a few times. The chain uses TRBV4-3 and TRBJ2-3; D is unresolved. Germline CDR1 and CDR2: LGHNA and YSLEER. Trimming removed 4 bases at V and 0 bases at J, with 11 bases between. There are 15 residues in the CDR3. The CDR3 DNA is TGCGCCAGCAGCCGCGGACCTATCAGCACAGATACGCAGTATTTT. Translation gives CASSRGPISTDTQYF.

The chain has TRBV20-1 and TRBJ2-2; TRBD2 matches 10 bases. Germline assignment: CDR1 DFQATT and CDR2 SNEGSKA (reference sequence). This CDR3 is built from 15 residues. After removal of 1 base from V and 4 bases from J, the junction contained 3 bases not matched to a gene. The DNA for the CDR3 is TGCAGTGCTAGAGTGAGCGGGAGGGCCACCGGGGAGCTGTTTTTT. Its protein product is CSARVSGRATGELFF.